The table lists the clone carrying this T cell receptor (beta chain) with many counts. What it recognizes is unknown. The entry originates in a study of T cells after yellow fever vaccination. Whole-study results and caveats: The booster saw the reappearance of most primary-vaccination clones (roughly 97% CD4, 88% CD8).

Germline lookup yields CDR1 SGHAT and CDR2 FQNNGV. This CDR3 has 14 amino acids. Losses at the gene ends were 5 bases for V and 7 bases for J; bases not matched to a gene: 6. TCRdb redid the calling of the 5' RACE reads with MiXCR, one entry per CDR3 protein. This sample has some 300,000 distinct CDR3 sequences, with around 3.9% found just once. Material: PBMCs, obtained on the day of the yellow fever booster vaccination. The clonotype comes from a man aged 18 to 29 who received the YFV17D yellow fever vaccine. This chain joins TRBV11-2 and TRBJ2-3; TRBD1 matches at 10 bases. DNA for the CDR3: TGTGCCAGCAGCAACCGGGACAGGGGAAATACGCAGTATTTT. Translated, it gives CASSNRDRGNTQYF.